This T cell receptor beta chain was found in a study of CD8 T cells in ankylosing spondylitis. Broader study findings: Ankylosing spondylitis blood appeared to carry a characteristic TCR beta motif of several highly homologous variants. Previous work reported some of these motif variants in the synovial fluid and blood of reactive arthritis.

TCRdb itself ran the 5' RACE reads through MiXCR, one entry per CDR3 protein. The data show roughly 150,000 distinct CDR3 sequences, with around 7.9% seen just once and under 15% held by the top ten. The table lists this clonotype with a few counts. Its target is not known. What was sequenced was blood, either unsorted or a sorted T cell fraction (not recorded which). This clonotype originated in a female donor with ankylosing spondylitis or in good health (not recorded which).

CDR3 residues: CASRTTGGPDLRYGYTF. The CDR3 DNA is TGTGCCAGCAGGACGACAGGGGGGCCCGATCTACGTTATGGCTACACCTTC. The chain is built from TRBV27 and TRBJ1-2, with 9 bases fitting TRBD1. Germline CDR1 reads MNHEY; CDR2 reads SMNVEV (reference sequence). The CDR3 runs 17 residues. After removal of 6 bases from V and 5 bases from J, the junction contained 16 bases not matched to a gene.